This is a list of T cell receptor beta chains from one sample in a study of shared clonotypes between healthy human individuals. The method was immunoSEQ multiplex PCR; TCRdb's version includes in-frame clones alone and lacks a portion of them. The table records hundreds of thousands of clones, under 95% of them present only once. The sample taken for sequencing was naive CD8+ T cells sorted from blood. Receptors originate from a young man in good health. Both conserved end residues are part of each CDR3. Each record gives: clone size, J gene, V gene, D gene, CDR3 DNA, CDR3 protein. D genes are given only for firm matches. Only some rows state a clone size, as once, few, many or a class for expanded clones.

clone_size: -; j_call: TRBJ2-1; v_call: TRBV11-2; d_call: TRBD2; cdr3_nt: TGTGCCAGCAGCCCAGGACTAGCGGGAGAATCCTACAATGAGCAGTTCTTC; cdr3_aa: CASSPGLAGESYNEQFF
clone_size: -; j_call: TRBJ2-3; v_call: TRBV7-9; d_call: -; cdr3_nt: TGTGCCAGCAGCTCCTCGGCCATGGGGGCGGATATGCAGTATTTT; cdr3_aa: CASSSSAMGADMQYF
clone_size: -; j_call: TRBJ2-3; v_call: TRBV4-1; d_call: TRBD2; cdr3_nt: TGCGCCAGTAGACTAGCGGGAGGAAACACAGATACGCAGTATTTT; cdr3_aa: CASRLAGGNTDTQYF
clone_size: once; j_call: TRBJ2-7; v_call: TRBV10-3; d_call: -; cdr3_nt: TGTGCCATCAGTGAGGACGGGAACTACGAGCAGTACTTC; cdr3_aa: CAISEDGNYEQYF
clone_size: -; j_call: TRBJ1-2; v_call: TRBV9; d_call: -; cdr3_nt: TGTGCCAGCAGCCCTCGACAGGACTATGGCTACACCTTC; cdr3_aa: CASSPRQDYGYTF
clone_size: -; j_call: TRBJ1-1; v_call: TRBV7-9; d_call: -; cdr3_nt: TGTGCCAGCAGCGCCGCCCCAGGACTCGGGGGCGGGAGTGAAGCTTTCTTT; cdr3_aa: CASSAAPGLGGGSEAFF
clone_size: -; j_call: TRBJ2-1; v_call: TRBV9; d_call: TRBD1; cdr3_nt: TGTGCCAGCAGGGAGGGACAGGGGGCAGATCGGAACAATGAGCAGTTCTTC; cdr3_aa: CASREGQGADRNNEQFF
clone_size: few; j_call: TRBJ2-7; v_call: TRBV27; d_call: TRBD1; cdr3_nt: TGTGCCAGCAGAAGGACAGGGGTCGGCTCCTACGAGCAGTACTTC; cdr3_aa: CASRRTGVGSYEQYF
clone_size: -; j_call: TRBJ2-2; v_call: TRBV7-2; d_call: -; cdr3_nt: TGTGCCAGCAGCTCTCGTACAGGGTACACCGGGGAGCTGTTTTTT; cdr3_aa: CASSSRTGYTGELFF
clone_size: -; j_call: TRBJ1-1; v_call: TRBV19; d_call: -; cdr3_nt: TGTGCCAGTAGTATAGTGGGCCTGGGCACTGAAGCTTTCTTT; cdr3_aa: CASSIVGLGTEAFF
clone_size: -; j_call: TRBJ2-1; v_call: TRBV19; d_call: -; cdr3_nt: TGTGCCAGTAGTATAGATAAGGGCCCGGAGCAGTTCTTC; cdr3_aa: CASSIDKGPEQFF
clone_size: once; j_call: TRBJ2-7; v_call: TRBV19; d_call: -; cdr3_nt: TGTGCCAGTAGTATCCAAGGAACAGGGGAGCAGTACTTC; cdr3_aa: CASSIQGTGEQYF
clone_size: -; j_call: TRBJ2-5; v_call: TRBV7-8; d_call: -; cdr3_nt: TGTGCCAGCGGGCTTGGCGGCAAGACCCAGTACTTC; cdr3_aa: CASGLGGKTQYF
clone_size: -; j_call: TRBJ2-7; v_call: TRBV15; d_call: -; cdr3_nt: TGTGCCACCAGCAGAGTGGACTGGGGGGCTGCCTACGAGCAGTACTTC; cdr3_aa: CATSRVDWGAAYEQYF
clone_size: -; j_call: TRBJ2-3; v_call: TRBV2; d_call: -; cdr3_nt: TGTGCCAGCAGTGAAACAAGCACAGATACGCAGTATTTT; cdr3_aa: CASSETSTDTQYF
clone_size: -; j_call: TRBJ2-2; v_call: TRBV9; d_call: TRBD1; cdr3_nt: TGTGCCAGCAGCCCACAATTAGGGGGACAGAGGATAGGGGAGCTGTTTTTT; cdr3_aa: CASSPQLGGQRIGELFF
clone_size: few; j_call: TRBJ2-2; v_call: TRBV28; d_call: -; cdr3_nt: TGTGCCAGCAGTTACGGAGGGGAGCTGTTTTTT; cdr3_aa: CASSYGGELFF
clone_size: -; j_call: TRBJ2-7; v_call: TRBV7-9; d_call: -; cdr3_nt: TGTGCCAGCAGCTTAGCGACGGGTCAGATCTACGAGCAGTACTTC; cdr3_aa: CASSLATGQIYEQYF
clone_size: -; j_call: TRBJ2-7; v_call: TRBV19; d_call: TRBD2; cdr3_nt: TGTGCCAGTAGTCCCACTAGCGGACCTTACGAGCAGTACTTC; cdr3_aa: CASSPTSGPYEQYF
clone_size: few; j_call: TRBJ2-3; v_call: TRBV7-9; d_call: -; cdr3_nt: TGTGCCAGCAGCGCATCCCTGGATGGGCCCCTCACAGATACGCAGTATTTT; cdr3_aa: CASSASLDGPLTDTQYF
clone_size: once; j_call: TRBJ2-4; v_call: TRBV13; d_call: -; cdr3_nt: TGTGCCAGCAGCTTAGCACTAGCCAAAAACATTCAGTACTTC; cdr3_aa: CASSLALAKNIQYF
clone_size: -; j_call: TRBJ2-7; v_call: TRBV9; d_call: -; cdr3_nt: TGTGCCAGCAGCCCGACAGGGACTCACGAGCAGTACTTC; cdr3_aa: CASSPTGTHEQYF